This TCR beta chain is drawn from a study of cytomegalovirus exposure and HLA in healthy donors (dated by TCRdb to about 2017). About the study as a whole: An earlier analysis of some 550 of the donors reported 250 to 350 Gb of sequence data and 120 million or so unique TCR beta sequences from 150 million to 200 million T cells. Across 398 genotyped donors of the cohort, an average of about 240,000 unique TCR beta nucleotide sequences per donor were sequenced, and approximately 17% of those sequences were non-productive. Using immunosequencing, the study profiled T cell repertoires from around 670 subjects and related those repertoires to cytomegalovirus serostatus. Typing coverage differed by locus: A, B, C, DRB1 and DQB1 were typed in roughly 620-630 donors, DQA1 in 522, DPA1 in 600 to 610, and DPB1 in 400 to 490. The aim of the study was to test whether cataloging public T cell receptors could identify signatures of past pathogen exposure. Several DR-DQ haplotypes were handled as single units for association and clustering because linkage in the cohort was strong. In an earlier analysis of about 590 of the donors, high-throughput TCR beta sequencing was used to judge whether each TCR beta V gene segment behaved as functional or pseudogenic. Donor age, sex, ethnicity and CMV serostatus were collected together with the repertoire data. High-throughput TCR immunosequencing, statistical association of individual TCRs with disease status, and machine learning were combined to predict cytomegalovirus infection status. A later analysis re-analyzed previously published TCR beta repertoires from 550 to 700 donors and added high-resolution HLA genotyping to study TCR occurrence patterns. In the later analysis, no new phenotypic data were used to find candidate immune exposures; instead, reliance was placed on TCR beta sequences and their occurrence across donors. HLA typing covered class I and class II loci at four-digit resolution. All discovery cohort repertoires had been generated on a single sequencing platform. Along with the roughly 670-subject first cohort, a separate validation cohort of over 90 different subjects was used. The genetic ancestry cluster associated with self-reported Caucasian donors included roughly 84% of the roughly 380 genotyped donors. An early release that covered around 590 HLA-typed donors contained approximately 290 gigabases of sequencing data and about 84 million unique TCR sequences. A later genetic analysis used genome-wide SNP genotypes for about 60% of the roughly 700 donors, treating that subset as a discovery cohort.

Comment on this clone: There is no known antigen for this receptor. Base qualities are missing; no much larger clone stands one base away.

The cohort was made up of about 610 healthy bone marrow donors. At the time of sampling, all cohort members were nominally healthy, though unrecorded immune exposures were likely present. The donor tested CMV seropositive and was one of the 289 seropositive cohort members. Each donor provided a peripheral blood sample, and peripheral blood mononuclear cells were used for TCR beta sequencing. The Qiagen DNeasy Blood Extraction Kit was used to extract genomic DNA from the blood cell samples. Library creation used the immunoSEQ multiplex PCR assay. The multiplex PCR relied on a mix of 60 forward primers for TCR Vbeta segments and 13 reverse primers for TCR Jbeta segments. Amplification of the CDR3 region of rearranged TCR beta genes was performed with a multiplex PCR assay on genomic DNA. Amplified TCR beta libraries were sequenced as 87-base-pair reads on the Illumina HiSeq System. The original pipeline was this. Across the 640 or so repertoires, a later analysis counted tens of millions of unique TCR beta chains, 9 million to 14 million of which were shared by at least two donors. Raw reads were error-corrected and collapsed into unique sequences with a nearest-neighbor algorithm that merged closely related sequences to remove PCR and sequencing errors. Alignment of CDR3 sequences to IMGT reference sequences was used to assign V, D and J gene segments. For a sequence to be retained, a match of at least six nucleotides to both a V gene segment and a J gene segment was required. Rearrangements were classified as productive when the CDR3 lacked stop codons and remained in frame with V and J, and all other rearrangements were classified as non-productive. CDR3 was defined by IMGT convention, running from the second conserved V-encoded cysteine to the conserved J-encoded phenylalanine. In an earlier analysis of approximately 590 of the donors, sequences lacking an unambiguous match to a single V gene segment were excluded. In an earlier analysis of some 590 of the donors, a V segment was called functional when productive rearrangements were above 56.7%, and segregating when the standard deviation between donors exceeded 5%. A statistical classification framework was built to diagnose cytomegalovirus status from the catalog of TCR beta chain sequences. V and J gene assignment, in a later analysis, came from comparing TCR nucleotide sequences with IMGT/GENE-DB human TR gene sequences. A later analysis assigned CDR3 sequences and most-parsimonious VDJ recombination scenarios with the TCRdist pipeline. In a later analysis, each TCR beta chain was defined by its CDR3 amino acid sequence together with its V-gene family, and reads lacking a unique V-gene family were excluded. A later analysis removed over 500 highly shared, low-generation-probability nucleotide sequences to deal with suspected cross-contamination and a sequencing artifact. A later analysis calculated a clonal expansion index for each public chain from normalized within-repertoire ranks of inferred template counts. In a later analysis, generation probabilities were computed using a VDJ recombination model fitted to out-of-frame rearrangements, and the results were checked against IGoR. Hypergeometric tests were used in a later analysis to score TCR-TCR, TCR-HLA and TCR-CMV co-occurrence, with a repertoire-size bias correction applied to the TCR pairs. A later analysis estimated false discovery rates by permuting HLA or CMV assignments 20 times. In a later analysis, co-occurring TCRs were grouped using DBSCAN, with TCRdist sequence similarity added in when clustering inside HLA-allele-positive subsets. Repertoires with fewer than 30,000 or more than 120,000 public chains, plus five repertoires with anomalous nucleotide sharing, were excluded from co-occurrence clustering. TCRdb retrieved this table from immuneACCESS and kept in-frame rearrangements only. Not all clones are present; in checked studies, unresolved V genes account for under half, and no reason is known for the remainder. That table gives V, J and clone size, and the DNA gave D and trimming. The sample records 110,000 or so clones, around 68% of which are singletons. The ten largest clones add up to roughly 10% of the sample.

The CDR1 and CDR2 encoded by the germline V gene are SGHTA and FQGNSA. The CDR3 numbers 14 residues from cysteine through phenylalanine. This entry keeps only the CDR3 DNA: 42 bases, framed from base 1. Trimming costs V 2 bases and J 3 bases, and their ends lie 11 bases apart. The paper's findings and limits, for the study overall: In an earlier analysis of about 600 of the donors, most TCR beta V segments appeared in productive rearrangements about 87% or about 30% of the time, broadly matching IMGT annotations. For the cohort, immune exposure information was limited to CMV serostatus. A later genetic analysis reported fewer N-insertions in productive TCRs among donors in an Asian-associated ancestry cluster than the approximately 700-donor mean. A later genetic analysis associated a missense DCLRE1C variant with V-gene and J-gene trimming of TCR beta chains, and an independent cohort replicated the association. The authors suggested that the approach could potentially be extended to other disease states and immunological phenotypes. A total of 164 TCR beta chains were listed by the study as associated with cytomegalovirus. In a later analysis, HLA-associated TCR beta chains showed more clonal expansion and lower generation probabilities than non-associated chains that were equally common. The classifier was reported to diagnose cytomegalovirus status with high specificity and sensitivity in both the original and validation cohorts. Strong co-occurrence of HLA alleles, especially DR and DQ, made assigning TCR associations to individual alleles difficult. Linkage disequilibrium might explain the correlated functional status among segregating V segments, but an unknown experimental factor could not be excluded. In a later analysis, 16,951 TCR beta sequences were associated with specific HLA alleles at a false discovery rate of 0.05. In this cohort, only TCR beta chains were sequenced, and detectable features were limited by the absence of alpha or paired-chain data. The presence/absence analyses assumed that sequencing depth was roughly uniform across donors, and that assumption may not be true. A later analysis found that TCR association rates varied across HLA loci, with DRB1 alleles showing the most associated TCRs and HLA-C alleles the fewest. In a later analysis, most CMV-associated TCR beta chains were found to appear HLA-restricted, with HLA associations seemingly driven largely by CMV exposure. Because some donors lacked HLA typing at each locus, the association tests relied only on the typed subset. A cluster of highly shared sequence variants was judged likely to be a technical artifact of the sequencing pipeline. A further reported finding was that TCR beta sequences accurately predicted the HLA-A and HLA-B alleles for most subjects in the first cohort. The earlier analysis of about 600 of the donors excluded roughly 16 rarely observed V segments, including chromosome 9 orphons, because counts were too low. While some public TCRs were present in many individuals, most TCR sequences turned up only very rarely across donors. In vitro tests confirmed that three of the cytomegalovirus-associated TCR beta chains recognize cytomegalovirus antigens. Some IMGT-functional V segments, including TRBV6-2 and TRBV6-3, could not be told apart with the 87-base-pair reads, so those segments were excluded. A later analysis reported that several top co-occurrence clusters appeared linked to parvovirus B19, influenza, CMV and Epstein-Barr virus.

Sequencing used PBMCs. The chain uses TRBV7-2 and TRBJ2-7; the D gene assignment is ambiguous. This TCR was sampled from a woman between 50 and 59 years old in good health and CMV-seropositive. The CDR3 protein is CASSLHQASYEQYF. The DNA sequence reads TGTGCCAGCAGCTTACACCAAGCGAGCTACGAGCAGTACTTC.